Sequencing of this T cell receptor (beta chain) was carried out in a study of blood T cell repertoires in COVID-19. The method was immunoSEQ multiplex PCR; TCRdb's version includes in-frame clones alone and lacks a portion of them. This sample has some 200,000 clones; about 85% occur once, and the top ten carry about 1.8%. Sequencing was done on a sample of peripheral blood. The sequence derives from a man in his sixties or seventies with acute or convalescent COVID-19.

The CDR3 DNA reads TGTGCCAGCTCTGCAGGGGACACCGGGGAGCTGTTTTTT. Translation: CASSAGDTGELFF. The chain uses TRBV25-1 and TRBJ2-2; possibly TRBD1 for D (6 bases). The germline V gene has CDR1 MGHDK and CDR2 SYGVNS. The CDR3 runs 13 residues. Trimming took off 8 bases at V and 3 bases at J, with 10 bases between the two ends.